Presented here are 19 T cell receptor beta chains from one specimen sequenced in a study of blood T cell repertoires in COVID-19. Only in-frame clones appear in the TCRdb table, and some are missing; sequencing was by immunoSEQ multiplex PCR. This sample has under 100,000 clones, with roughly 90% found just once. The sample consisted of peripheral blood. The receptors shown here come from a woman in her 70s with acute or convalescent COVID-19.

This clone was seen just once. The V and J genes are TRBV19 and TRBJ2-1, with 8 bases lining up with TRBD1. J was trimmed by 0 bases and V by 9 bases; bases with no gene match: 4. The CDR3 loop spans 14 amino acids. The germline gives CDR1 LNHDA, CDR2 SQIVND (reference sequence). The CDR3: CASHRGNSYNEQFF. For the CDR3, the DNA is TGTGCCAGCCACAGGGGGAACTCCTACAATGAGCAGTTCTTC.

The chain links TRBV5-1 to TRBJ1-2, with D maybe TRBD1 (5 bases). This CDR3 has 16 amino acids. The germline gives CDR1 SGHRS, CDR2 YFSETQ. V lost 0 bases and J lost 3, with 15 bases in between. The CDR3 nucleotides are TGCGCCAGCAGCTTGGCACTACAGGCGAAGCACTATGGCTACACCTTC. Its translation: CASSLALQAKHYGYTF.

This rearrangement joins TRBV5-4 to TRBJ1-1, with D unresolved. The CDR3 has 13 residues. Per the germline V gene, CDR1 is SGHNT and CDR2 is YYREEE (reference sequence). V gave up 3 bases and J gave up 1 base, with 7 bases separating them. The CDR3 sequence is CASSSKQNTEAFF. CDR3 nucleotides: TGTGCCAGCAGCTCCAAACAGAACACTGAAGCTTTCTTT.

This clone was counted once. The chain combines TRBV5-1 with TRBJ2-2; 15 bases line up with TRBD2. Trimming at V came to 4 bases and at J to 2 bases, leaving 6 bases not matched to a gene. CDR1 is SGHRS and CDR2 is YFSETQ in the germline V gene. The CDR3 covers 18 residues. The CDR3 DNA reads as TGCGCCAGCAGCGCCGGGACTAGCGGGAGGTTAAACACCGGGGAGCTGTTTTTT. Residues: CASSAGTSGRLNTGELFF.

This clone was detected only once. The chain joins TRBV2 to TRBJ1-3; maybe TRBD1 (5 bases). CDR3 length equals 15 residues. Trimming left V 6 bases short and J 0 bases short, with 12 bases between. Germline CDR1 is SNHLY and CDR2 is FYNNEI. For the CDR3, the DNA is TGTGCCAGCAGCGGGGGACGACGCTCTGGAAACACCATATATTTT. Its translation: CASSGGRRSGNTIYF.

The chain's CDR3 is CASSSSGLAGTGELFF. CDR3 in DNA: TGTGCCAGCAGCTCGTCGGGACTAGCGGGTACCGGGGAGCTGTTTTTT. This chain uses TRBV7-7 with TRBJ2-2, with 12 bases identical to TRBD2. The germline V gene has CDR1 SSHAT and CDR2 FNYEAQ (reference sequence). This CDR3 is 16 amino acids long. The J segment lost 5 bases and the V segment lost 4 bases, leaving 5 bases of the junction unmatched.

This clone was seen more than once but under ten times. Written as DNA, the CDR3 is TGCGCCAGCAGTGAGTTACGGGTGAACACCGGGGAGCTGTTTTTT. Its protein product is CASSELRVNTGELFF. The V and J genes are TRBV10-2 and TRBJ2-2; D gene ambiguous. The germline V gene has CDR1 WSHSY and CDR2 SAAADI. Trimming took 1 base from V and 1 from J, leaving 7 bases between them. This CDR3 is built from 15 residues.

Remarks on this clone: Other nucleotide sequences in the sample specify the same CDR3. The V and J genes are TRBV3-1 (or the pseudogene TRBV3-2) and TRBJ2-1; 9 bases line up with TRBD1. Unmatched junction bases numbered 1, after V lost 0 bases and J lost 4 bases. The CDR3 has 15 amino acids. The germline V gene encodes CDR1 LGHDT and CDR2 YNNKEL (reference sequence). The chain's CDR3 is CASSQEGQGYNEQFF. CDR3 nucleotides: TGTGCCAGCAGCCAAGAGGGACAGGGATACAATGAGCAGTTCTTC.

The V and J genes are TRBV10-1 and TRBJ1-2; the match to TRBD1 covers 10 bases. V was clipped by 0 bases and J by 5 bases; unmatched bases: 3. The CDR3 spans 15 residues. Germline values: CDR1 WNHNN, CDR2 SYGVQD (reference sequence). The CDR3 loop reads CASSESRTGGYGYTF. CDR3 nucleotide sequence: TGCGCCAGCAGTGAGTCTCGGACAGGGGGGTATGGCTACACCTTC.

The J gene is TRBJ1-2, the V gene TRBV28; TRBD1 might be the D (6 bases). The CDR3 covers 11 residues. Between the trimmed V and J ends, which lost 4 bases and 7 bases, there was a span of 7 bases. Looked up from germline, CDR1 is MDHEN and CDR2 is SYDVKM. The DNA of the CDR3 is TGTGCCAGCAGTTACAGGGCTGGCTACACCTTC. It is translated as CASSYRAGYTF.

The genes are TRBV14 and TRBJ1-2; 10 bases are shared with TRBD1. The CDR3 is made up of 18 amino acids. V gave up 2 bases and J gave up 4 bases; unmatched junction bases: 13. The V gene's germline CDR1 is SGHDN and CDR2 FVKESK. In DNA form, the CDR3 reads TGTGCCAGCAGCCAATTAATCTCCGGGACAGGGGCTTCCTATGGCTACACCTTC. Translated, it gives CASSQLISGTGASYGYTF. The full variable domain, its missing parts supplied by reference TRBV14 and TRBJ1-2, is EAGVTQFPSHSVIEKGQTVTLRCDPISGHDNLYWYRRVMGKEIKFLLHFVKESKQDESGMPNNRFLAERTGGTYSTLKVQPAELEDSGVYFCASSQLISGTGASYGYTFGSGTRLTVV.

This rearrangement joins TRBV10-3 to TRBJ2-7; tentative D call: TRBD1 (5 bases). The V end lost 10 bases, the J end lost 4 bases, and 11 bases lay between the germline ends. Germline loops: CDR1 ENHRY, CDR2 SYGVKD. The CDR3 has 11 residues. The chain's CDR3 is CATTDMYEQYF. The CDR3 nucleotides are TGTGCCACCACGGACATGTACGAGCAGTACTTC.

This sequence joins TRBV28 and TRBJ2-1; 7 positions agree with TRBD1. The length of the CDR3 is 15 residues. V lost 6 bases and J lost 2; bases outside the gene matches: 7. CDR1 is MDHEN, CDR2 SYDVKM, per germline. The DNA for the CDR3 is TGTGCCAGCAGCTACAGGGGAAGAGCCTACAATGAGCAGTTCTTC. Translating it yields CASSYRGRAYNEQFF.

The genes are TRBV28 and TRBJ2-1, with 7 bases matching TRBD2. CDR3 length equals 14 residues. The germline V gene has CDR1 MDHEN and CDR2 SYDVKM. J was trimmed by 4 bases and V by 8 bases; bases with no gene match: 8. The CDR3 here is CASSTRGGYNEQFF. The CDR3 DNA follows: TGTGCCAGCTCTACCCGGGGAGGGTACAATGAGCAGTTCTTC.

The rearrangement joins TRBV6-2 or TRBV6-3 to TRBJ2-7, with 7 bases lining up with TRBD2. Germline V lookup: CDR1 MNHEY, CDR2 SVGEGT. The CDR3 spans 13 residues. V shed 1 base and J 12 bases; nucleotides not matched to a gene: 9. The CDR3 spells CASSYYSGGSPYF. The CDR3 DNA follows: TGTGCCAGCAGTTACTATTCTGGCGGGAGTCCGTACTTC.

Comments on this clone: Different DNA sequences within this sample yield the same CDR3. The gene calls are TRBV2 and TRBJ1-1, with D unresolved. Trimming removed 3 bases from V and 5 bases from J, with 10 bases in between. CDR1 and CDR2 from the germline V gene are SNHLY and FYNNEI. The CDR3 totals 13 residues. CDR3 bases: TGTGCCAGCAGTGAGGAGGGTAGGACTGAAGCTTTCTTT. Translation gives CASSEEGRTEAFF. Filled out from reference TRBV2 and TRBJ1-1, the complete variable domain reads EPEVTQTPSHQVTQMGQEVILRCVPISNHLYFYWYRQILGQKVEFLVSFYNNEISEKSEIFDDQFSVERPDGSNFTLKIRSTKLEDSAMYFCASSEEGRTEAFFGQGTRLTVV.

The gene calls are TRBV28 and TRBJ1-2; 7 nucleotides line up with TRBD1. The junction had 18 bases not matched to a gene; V was cut back by 6 bases and J by 8 bases. Germline-derived CDR1 and CDR2 are MDHEN and SYDVKM. The CDR3 spans 16 residues. The chain's CDR3 is CASSYQAGGWLSGYTF. The CDR3 DNA is TGTGCCAGCAGCTATCAAGCAGGGGGTTGGCTGTCCGGCTACACCTTC.

This chain uses TRBV3-1 (or the pseudogene TRBV3-2) with TRBJ1-2; the D is unclear. V lost 1 base and J lost 8, with 14 bases in between. Per germline, CDR1 LGHDT and CDR2 YNNKEL (reference sequence). There are 14 residues in the CDR3. CDR3: CASSQAGKGYGYTF. The CDR3 region has the DNA TGTGCCAGCAGCCAAGCCGGGAAGGGTTACGGCTACACCTTC.

This clone was detected a few times. This chain connects TRBV19 to TRBJ1-5; D gene unclear. This CDR3 is 13 amino acids long. Germline CDR1 reads LNHDA; CDR2 reads SQIVND (reference sequence). The V gene lost 3 bases and the J gene lost 4 bases, with 7 bases spanning the gap. The CDR3 DNA sequence: TGTGCCAGTAGTATTTGGCCAAATCAGCCCCAGCATTTT. Encoded protein: CASSIWPNQPQHF.